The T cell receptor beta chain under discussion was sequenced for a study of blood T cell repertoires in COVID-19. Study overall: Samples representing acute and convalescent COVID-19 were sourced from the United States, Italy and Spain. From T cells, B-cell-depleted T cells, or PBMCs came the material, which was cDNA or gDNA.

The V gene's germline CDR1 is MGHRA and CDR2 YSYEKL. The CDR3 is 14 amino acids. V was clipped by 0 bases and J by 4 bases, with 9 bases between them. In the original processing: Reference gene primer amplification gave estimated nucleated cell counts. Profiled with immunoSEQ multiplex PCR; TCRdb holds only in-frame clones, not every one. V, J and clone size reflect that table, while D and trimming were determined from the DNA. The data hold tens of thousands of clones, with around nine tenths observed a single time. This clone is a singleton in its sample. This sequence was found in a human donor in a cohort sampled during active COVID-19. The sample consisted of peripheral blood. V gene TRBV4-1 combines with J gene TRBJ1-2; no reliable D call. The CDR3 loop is CASSQDLASYGYTF. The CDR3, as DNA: TGCGCCAGCAGCCAAGATTTAGCGTCCTATGGCTACACCTTC.